This T cell receptor beta chain came from a study of CD8+ T cells in alopecia areata. Of note for this clone: Other DNA variants within this sample encode the same CDR3.

After isolation, RNA underwent reverse transcription to generate cDNA as the sequencing template. Clones were read by immunoSEQ multiplex PCR, and TCRdb kept only the in-frame ones, dropping some. The sample contains approximately 140,000 clones, about 85% of which appear only once. Documented treatment: oral pan-JAK inhibitor, 5-10 mg twice daily. This specimen was CD8+ T cells sorted from blood, taken at week 4, from a patient treated with tofacitinib. This TCR came from a human donor with alopecia areata.

The CDR3 protein is CASSSTGTGQPQHF. The CDR3 coding sequence is TGCGCCAGCAGCTCAACCGGGACAGGGCAGCCCCAGCATTTT. This chain joins TRBV5-1 and TRBJ1-5; 9 positions match TRBD1. V was clipped by 3 bases and J by 7 bases; unmatched bases: 5. The CDR3 is 14 amino acids. The germline CDR1 and CDR2 sequences are SGHRS and YFSETQ.